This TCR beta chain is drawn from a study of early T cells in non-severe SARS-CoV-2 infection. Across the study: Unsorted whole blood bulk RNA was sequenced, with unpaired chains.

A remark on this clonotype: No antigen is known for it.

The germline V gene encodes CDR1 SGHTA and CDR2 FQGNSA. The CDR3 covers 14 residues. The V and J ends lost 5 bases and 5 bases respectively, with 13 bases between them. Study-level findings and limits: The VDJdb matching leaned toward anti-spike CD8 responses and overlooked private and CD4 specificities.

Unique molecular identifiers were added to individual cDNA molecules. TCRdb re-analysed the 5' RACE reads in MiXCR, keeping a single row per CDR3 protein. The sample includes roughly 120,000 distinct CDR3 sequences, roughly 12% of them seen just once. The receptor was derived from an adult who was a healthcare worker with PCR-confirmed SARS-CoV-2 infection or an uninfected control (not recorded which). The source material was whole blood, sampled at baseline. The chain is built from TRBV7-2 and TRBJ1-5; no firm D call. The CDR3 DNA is TGTGCCAGCAGCACGAGTTTTGGGGATCAGCCCCAGCATTTT. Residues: CASSTSFGDQPQHF.